What follows are 10 T cell receptor beta chains derived from one specimen sequenced in a study of neurological immune-mediated disorders (dated by TCRdb to the late 2010s). This specimen's time point label, interpreted: longitudinal time-point 3. Libraries came from 5' RACE. For sequencing, an Illumina HiSeq 2500 was employed. The raw public reads went through TCRdb reprocessing: fastp at Q25, MiXCR clone calling, in-frame beta chains kept. Each CDR3 protein appears once, grouped with its most common genes and DNA. Recorded for this sample are some 43,000 distinct CDR3 sequences; approximately 12% of them occurred a single time. The biggest ten clones account for around 10% of the sample. Specimen: PBMCs. These receptors came from a male donor with HTLV-1-associated myelopathy (HAM/TSP).

This clonotype was counted at least ten times. The genes are TRBV29-1 and TRBJ1-2, with D possibly TRBD1 on 5 matching bases. Trimming stripped 3 bases from V and 7 bases from J, with 15 bases between. CDR3 length: 13 amino acids. Germline CDR1 reads SQVTM; CDR2 reads ANQGSEA. CDR3 DNA: TGCAGCGTTGATTGGGGGGATCATAGTGGCTACACCTTC. This codes for CSVDWGDHSGYTF.

The table lists this clonotype with many counts. The CDR3 DNA follows: TGCAGTGCTAGACCCCAGGGATCGGGCTATGGCTACACCTTC. This gives the protein CSARPQGSGYGYTF. This chain joins TRBV20-1 and TRBJ1-2; weak D call: TRBD1 (5 bases). There are 14 residues in the CDR3. Germline values: CDR1 DFQATT, CDR2 SNEGSKA (reference sequence). Trimming removed 2 bases at V and 4 bases at J, with 14 bases between.

The sample holds many counts of this clonotype. The chain links TRBV7-6 to TRBJ2-5; D is ambiguous. V shed 5 bases and J shed 0 bases, with 19 bases lying between them. Germline CDR1 SGHVS, CDR2 FNYEAQ. The CDR3 runs to 17 residues. DNA of the CDR3: TGTGCCAGCAGCCTAAGGGCTCCTGGATCCTACCAAGAGACCCAGTACTTC. Amino acids: CASSLRAPGSYQETQYF.

This clonotype occurred many times. The chain has TRBV27 and TRBJ1-2, with TRBD1 matching 7 bases. Trimming cost V 2 bases and J 7 bases; bases outside gene matches: 4. The CDR3 has 13 residues. CDR1 is MNHEY and CDR2 is SMNVEV in the germline V gene (reference sequence). The CDR3 protein is CASSLRQGSGYTF. The CDR3, as DNA: TGTGCCAGCAGTTTAAGACAGGGTAGTGGCTACACCTTC.

This clonotype was seen a few times. This chain joins TRBV6-6 and TRBJ1-5, with a weak D call TRBD1 (6 bases). Germline V gene lookup returns CDR1 MNHNY and CDR2 SVGAGI (reference sequence). The CDR3 is made up of 17 amino acids. V was pared by 6 bases and J by 7 bases, with 25 bases between. DNA of the CDR3: TGTGCCAGCAGCCGACTCCCCACAGGGACGGGGAGGCAGCCCCAGCATTTT. Encoded protein: CASSRLPTGTGRQPQHF.

The V gene is TRBV18, the J gene TRBJ1-3; D remains ambiguous. This CDR3 contains 15 residues. Germline V gives CDR1 KGHSH, CDR2 LQKENI. V shed 3 bases and J shed 0 bases, with 9 bases lying between them. CDR3 in amino acids: CASSPQVASGNTIYF. In DNA form, the CDR3 reads TGTGCCAGCTCACCCCAGGTTGCCTCTGGAAACACCATATATTTT.

This clonotype occurred many times. The chain links TRBV3-1 to TRBJ2-5; D may be TRBD1 (7 bases). V was pared by 4 bases and J by 1 base, with 10 bases between. CDR1 is LGHDT, CDR2 YNNKEL, per germline (reference sequence). The CDR3 has 14 amino acids. The CDR3 reads CASSPRGAQETQYF. For the CDR3, the DNA is TGTGCCAGCAGCCCCAGGGGGGCCCAAGAGACCCAGTACTTC.

This clonotype was detected ten times or more. The V and J genes are TRBV5-1 and TRBJ2-1; perhaps TRBD1 as D (5 bases). Trimming cost V 0 bases and J 3 bases, with 10 bases left between them. The germline V gene has CDR1 SGHRS and CDR2 YFSETQ. The CDR3 runs to 15 residues. In DNA, the CDR3 is TGCGCCAGCAGCTTGGGTCAGGGAAGCTACAATGAGCAGTTCTTC. This encodes CASSLGQGSYNEQFF.

This clonotype was seen at least ten times. This chain connects TRBV5-5 to TRBJ2-5, with a possible D match to TRBD2 (6 bases). The V gene lost 5 bases and the J gene lost 0 bases, with 8 bases spanning the gap. In germline, CDR1 is SGHKS, CDR2 YYEKEE (reference sequence). The CDR3 is made up of 13 amino acids. The CDR3 nucleotides read TGTGCCAGCAGGCGGGGAGACCAAGAGACCCAGTACTTC. This translates into CASRRGDQETQYF.

This clonotype was counted ten times or more. V is TRBV28 and J is TRBJ1-3; the D is unclear. Germline V lookup: CDR1 MDHEN, CDR2 SYDVKM. V gave up 4 bases and J gave up 0 bases, with 16 bases separating them. The CDR3 sequence is 17 residues long. CDR3: CASSSGGTAFSGNTIYF. The CDR3 region has the DNA TGTGCCAGCAGTTCCGGCGGTACAGCCTTCTCTGGAAACACCATATATTTT.